This passage covers 23 T cell receptor beta chains from one sample sequenced in a study of tissue T cells after allogeneic stem cell transplantation (dated 2022 in TCRdb). Library generation was performed with the immunoSEQ multiplex PCR assay. TCRdb carries this immuneACCESS record with in-frame sequences only. Its versions omit some clonotypes, under half of them owing to an unresolved V gene in the studies checked, with the rest unexplained. The sample table lists 40,000 to 60,000 clones, roughly 73% of them with a count of one. Clones ranked in the top ten supply about 0.7% of the sample. Material: sorted cells pooled from one or two spleens. Every receptor here comes from a pool of C57BL/6 mice in good health.

For this clone: Gene names denote mouse genes. The read gets to within 1 residue of the CDR3 end, and the germline J gene fills in the rest. The genes are TRBV2 and TRBJ2-4; TRBD2 agrees at 7 bases. This CDR3 has 13 amino acids. CDR1 is LGHNA and CDR2 is YSYQKL in the germline V gene. V was pared by 3 bases and J by 5 bases, with 2 bases of the junction left unmatched. The CDR3 bases that were read are TGTGCCAGCAGCCAGAACTGGGGAAACACCTTGTAC. Encoded protein: CASSQNWGNTLY. The CDR3, in full, reads CASSQNWGNTLYF.

Comment on this clone: Gene names are the mouse ones. Read sequence stops 1 residue before the CDR3 end, and the germline J gene provides the missing end. V usage is TRBV5 and J usage is TRBJ2-5, with 12 bases that match TRBD1. This CDR3 spans 13 amino acids. Germline CDR1 LGHNA, CDR2 YNLKQL (reference sequence). V lost 6 bases to trimming and J lost 8 bases; unmatched junction nucleotides: 3. The CDR3 loop is CASRGQGAGTQYF. CDR3 bases read: TGTGCCAGCAGGGGACAGGGGGCCGGCACCCAGTAC.

The sample holds a few counts of this clone. Gene names and germline match the mouse. The CDR3 end falls 1 residue outside the read, so it is completed with the germline J gene. The chain combines TRBV26 with TRBJ2-7, with TRBD1 as a possible D gene (5 bases). The CDR3 sequence is 12 residues long. The V end lost 2 bases, the J end lost 4 bases, and 6 bases lay between the germline ends. The germline V gene has CDR1 KGHPV and CDR2 FQNQEV (reference sequence). CDR3 bases read: TGTGCCAGCAGTCTGGGACAATATGAACAGTAC. It translates to CASSLGQYEQY. The whole CDR3 region reads CASSLGQYEQYF.

Regarding this clone: The gene names given are mouse names. The CDR3 end falls 1 residue outside the read, so it is completed with the germline J gene. The V gene is TRBV12-2, the J gene TRBJ2-3; 13 nucleotides line up with TRBD2. The V and J ends lost 2 bases and 3 bases, in that order; junction bases with no gene match: 1. Germline CDR1 SGHLS, CDR2 HYDKME. CDR3 length: 15 amino acids. CDR3 DNA (partial): TGTGCCAGCTCTCCGGACTGGGGGGGCGCAGAAACGCTGTAT. This codes for CASSPDWGGAETLY. In full, the CDR3 reads CASSPDWGGAETLYF.

On this clone itself: Gene names are the mouse ones. The CDR3 extends 1 residue past the end of the read, so its final part is completed from the germline J gene. The chain is built from TRBV3 and TRBJ1-4, with TRBD1 matching over 8 bases. The trim removed 3 bases at V and 1 base at J, leaving 1 base unmatched. The germline gives CDR1 SNHLY, CDR2 FYNGKV (reference sequence). The CDR3 is made up of 15 amino acids. The CDR3 loop is CASSFTGGSNERLFF. The CDR3 DNA, read in part, is TGTGCCAGCAGCTTCACAGGGGGTTCCAACGAAAGATTATTT.

About this clone itself: The genes are named according to mouse. The CDR3 end falls 1 residue outside the read, so it is completed with the germline J gene. The V call is TRBV2, the J call TRBJ1-2; TRBD1 aligns across 10 bases. Unmatched junction bases numbered 4, after V lost 3 bases and J lost 3 bases. This CDR3 spans 15 amino acids. Germline V gives CDR1 LGHNA, CDR2 YSYQKL. The CDR3 protein is CASSHPGTGDSDYTF. The CDR3 DNA, read in part, is TGTGCCAGCAGCCACCCCGGGACAGGGGACTCCGACTACACC.

Notes on this clone: Mouse gene names and germline throughout. The CDR3 end falls 1 residue outside the read, so it is completed with the germline J gene. V is TRBV5 and J is TRBJ1-6; 11 bases line up with TRBD1. TRBJ1-6 is an ORF; its function is uncertain. Trimming removed 4 bases from V and 4 bases from J; junction bases left unmatched: 3. The V gene's germline CDR1 is LGHNA and CDR2 YNLKQL (reference sequence). This CDR3 spans 16 amino acids. The covered CDR3 bases are TGTGCCAGCAGCCCCGGGACAGGGGGGTATAATTCGCCCCTCTAC. Encoded protein: CASSPGTGGYNSPLY. In full, the CDR3 reads CASSPGTGGYNSPLYF.

Turning to this clone: Gene names and germline refer to mouse. The read ends 1 residue shy of where the CDR3 ends; the end is completed using the germline J gene. The chain uses TRBV19 and TRBJ2-7; weak D call: TRBD2 (6 bases). The germline CDR1 and CDR2 sequences are FNHDT and SITEND (reference sequence). With 5 bases removed from V and 4 bases from J, the gap between germline ends came to 10 bases. This CDR3 spans 12 amino acids. The CDR3 sequence is CASSVLGYEQYF. CDR3 bases read: TGTGCCAGCAGCGTACTGGGTTATGAACAGTAC.

With regard to this clone: Gene names and germline refer to mouse. The read falls 1 residue short of the CDR3 end, and the missing part is taken from the germline J gene. The chain links TRBV2 to TRBJ2-1, with 12 bases that match TRBD2. Germline V gene sequence: CDR1 LGHNA, CDR2 YSYQKL. This CDR3 comprises 17 residues. J was trimmed by 3 bases and V by 2 bases; bases with no gene match: 5. CDR3 sequence reads: CASSQSGTGGTYAEQFF. The DNA read from the CDR3 is TGTGCCAGCAGCCAATCCGGGACTGGGGGGACCTATGCTGAGCAGTTC.

Comment on this clone: Gene names refer to mouse genes. With the read ending 1 residue before the CDR3 end, the germline J gene is used to fill in that end. The chain combines TRBV13-2 with TRBJ2-7; tentative D call: TRBD1 (5 bases). Germline CDR1 and CDR2: NNHNN and SYGAGS (reference sequence). With 4 bases removed from V and 5 bases from J, the gap between germline ends came to 7 bases. CDR3 length: 11 amino acids. CDR3 region: CASGIRDEQYF. The sequenced part of the CDR3 DNA is TGTGCCAGCGGTATCAGGGATGAACAGTAC.

As concerns this clone: The gene names given are mouse names. The read ends 1 residue early relative to the CDR3; the germline J gene fills the gap. Other DNA sequences in the same sample also yield this CDR3. The rearrangement links TRBV3 to TRBJ2-7; 8 bases map to TRBD2. From germline, CDR1 is SNHLY and CDR2 FYNGKV (reference sequence). The CDR3 covers 13 residues. J gave up 3 bases and V 4 bases, and 2 bases lay outside the gene matches. CDR3 loop: CASSSTGGYEQYF. The covered CDR3 bases are TGTGCCAGCAGCTCTACTGGGGGCTATGAACAGTAC.

This clone was detected only once. Germline and genes: mouse. The read terminates 1 residue ahead of where the CDR3 ends, so the germline J gene completes it. This sequence joins TRBV13-2 and TRBJ2-1; 9 nucleotides agree with TRBD2. The CDR3 extends over 14 amino acids. Germline V gene sequence: CDR1 NNHNN, CDR2 SYGAGS (reference sequence). Trimming cost V 2 bases and J 5 bases; bases outside gene matches: 2. The CDR3 DNA, read in part, is TGTGCCAGCGGTGAACCTGGGGGGGATGCTGAGCAGTTC. The encoded protein is CASGEPGGDAEQF. The full CDR3 reads CASGEPGGDAEQFF.

Turning to this clone: All gene names here are mouse names. Sequencing ends 1 residue short of the CDR3 end; the germline J gene provides the rest. The gene calls are TRBV3 and TRBJ2-2; no clear D. Trimming pared 1 base from V and 3 bases from J, leaving 9 bases between. The CDR3 runs to 15 residues. Germline V gene sequence: CDR1 SNHLY, CDR2 FYNGKV (reference sequence). The DNA read from the CDR3 is TGTGCCAGCAGCTTAGTGAGGCCGGACACCGGGCAGCTCTAC. This sequence encodes CASSLVRPDTGQLY. The full-length CDR3 reads as CASSLVRPDTGQLYF.

Turning to this clone: The gene symbols are mouse symbols. The read ends 1 residue before the CDR3 terminus; that terminus is restored from the germline J gene. V gene TRBV19 combines with J gene TRBJ2-5, with D maybe TRBD2 (7 bases). Germline values: CDR1 FNHDT, CDR2 SITEND (reference sequence). The CDR3 runs 16 residues. Trimming took 2 bases from V and 1 from J, leaving 14 bases between them. CDR3 protein: CASSILGGADQDTQYF. The sequenced part of the CDR3 DNA is TGTGCCAGCAGTATTTTGGGGGGCGCTGACCAAGACACCCAGTAC.

A word on this clone: All gene names here are mouse names. The CDR3 is cut off 1 residue early in the read; its end comes from the germline J gene. The gene calls are TRBV31 and TRBJ2-2, with D perhaps TRBD1 (6 bases). Trimming removed 2 bases at V and 3 bases at J, with 7 bases between. Germline V lookup: CDR1 GKSSPN, CDR2 SITVG. The CDR3 sequence is 13 residues long. CDR3 DNA (partial): TGTGCCTGGAGTAAGGGGGACACCGGGCAGCTCTAC. It codes for CAWSKGDTGQLY. The entire CDR3 protein is CAWSKGDTGQLYF.

A word on this clone: Mouse names are used for the genes. The read comes to an end 1 residue before the CDR3 does, leaving the germline J gene to fill in the end. The V call is TRBV3, the J call TRBJ2-1, with 11 bases aligning to TRBD2. Germline V gene data show CDR1 as SNHLY and CDR2 as FYNGKV (reference sequence). Trimming took 3 bases from V and 1 from J; bases not matched to a gene: 2. CDR3 length: 16 residues. The DNA read from the CDR3 is TGTGCCAGCAGCTTCCGGGACTGGGGGAACTATGCTGAGCAGTTC. This codes for CASSFRDWGNYAEQF. The full CDR3 reads CASSFRDWGNYAEQFF.

This clone was counted between two and nine times. The gene names given are mouse names. CDR3 region: CTCSAGDRPNERLFF. The sequenced CDR3 bases are TGCACCTGCAGTGCAGGGGACAGGCCCAACGAAAGATTATTT. The chain uses TRBV1 and TRBJ1-4; TRBD1 matches 8 bases. The CDR3 is cut off 1 residue early in the read; its end comes from the germline J gene. Germline CDR1 reads NSQYPW; CDR2 reads LRSPGD (reference sequence). The V and J ends lost 1 base and 3 bases, in that order; junction bases with no gene match: 1. The CDR3 is made up of 15 amino acids.

Comment on this clone: Mouse germline and gene names are used. The CDR3 is cut off 1 residue early in the read; its end comes from the germline J gene. The chain combines TRBV13-2 with TRBJ2-3; a weak D match, TRBD2 (6 bases). From germline, CDR1 is NNHNN and CDR2 SYGAGS (reference sequence). The germline V and J ends were trimmed by 1 base and 0 bases, with 12 bases remaining between them. The CDR3 runs to 16 residues. Here the CDR3 reads CASGDNLGSSAETLYF. The DNA read from the CDR3 is TGTGCCAGCGGTGATAACCTGGGGTCTAGTGCAGAAACGCTGTAT.

About this clone itself: Any gene name here is a mouse gene name. From the germline J gene comes the end of the CDR3, since the read stops 1 residue before it. The J gene is TRBJ2-7, the V gene TRBV31, with 12 bases aligning to TRBD1. The V and J ends lost 1 base and 3 bases, in that order; junction bases with no gene match: 4. CDR1 and CDR2 from the germline V gene are GKSSPN and SITVG. The CDR3 is 15 amino acids. Incomplete CDR3 DNA: TGTGCCTGGAGTCCGGGACAGGGGGCCCTCTATGAACAGTAC. Its translation is CAWSPGQGALYEQY. The CDR3 in full is CAWSPGQGALYEQYF.

As for this clone: Genes and germline are mouse. Coverage ceases 1 residue before the CDR3 finishes, and the germline J gene fills in the end. The gene calls are TRBV31 and TRBJ1-5; D gene ambiguous. The CDR3 has 13 amino acids. Germline-derived CDR1 and CDR2 are GKSSPN and SITVG. V was pared by 1 base and J by 1 base, with 5 bases between. The covered CDR3 bases are TGTGCCTGGAGTCGGGGAAACAACCAGGCTCCGCTT. As protein: CAWSRGNNQAPL. The full CDR3 protein reads CAWSRGNNQAPLF.

Comment on this clone: The gene names given are mouse names. Sequencing ends 1 residue short of the CDR3 end; the germline J gene provides the rest. The rearrangement uses TRBV15 and TRBJ2-1, with 8 bases that match TRBD2. Germline trimming cut 1 base from V and 7 bases from J; bases unmatched to any gene: 6. Germline CDR1 and CDR2: SGHND and FRSKSL. This CDR3 is built from 15 residues. CDR3 residues: CASSLEGGARAEQFF. The sequenced CDR3 bases are TGTGCCAGCAGTTTAGAGGGGGGGGCGCGAGCTGAGCAGTTC. Full variable domain (outside the CDR3, taken from reference TRBV15 and TRBJ2-1): DAGVTQTPRHEVAEKGQTIILKCEPVSGHNDLFWYRQTKIQGLELLSYFRSKSLMEDGGAFKDRFKAEMLNSSFSTLKIQPTEPKDSAVYLCASSLEGGARAEQFFGPGTRLTVL.

This clone was seen only a few times. The gene symbols are mouse symbols. The CDR3 end is not reached by the read, which stops 1 residue before it; the germline J gene fills it in. V usage is TRBV24 and J usage is TRBJ2-1; 9 positions match TRBD2. Trimming at V came to 4 bases and at J to 2 bases, leaving 3 bases not matched to a gene. Germline V gives CDR1 KGHTA, CDR2 FRNEEI. This CDR3 has 15 residues. The CDR3 reads CASSPRTGDYAEQFF. CDR3 bases read: TGTGCCAGCAGTCCTCGGACTGGGGACTATGCTGAGCAGTTC.

This clone was seen only a few times. Gene names and germline refer to mouse. Read data end 1 residue before the CDR3 end; the end is taken from the germline J gene. The chain links TRBV20 to TRBJ2-7; 9 nucleotides agree with TRBD2. Germline V lookup: CDR1 GFQATS, CDR2 STVNSAI. The CDR3 extends over 14 amino acids. V trimming: 3 bases; J trimming: 3 bases; junction bases outside the gene matches: 6. Incomplete CDR3 DNA: TGTGGTGCTAGTAACTGGGGGGCCTTCTATGAACAGTAC. This sequence encodes CGASNWGAFYEQY. The entire CDR3 protein reads CGASNWGAFYEQYF.